This T cell receptor (beta chain) was identified during a study of CD8+ T cells in alopecia areata listed by TCRdb under 2018. For context, the study as a whole: Treated patients were enrolled in an open-label pilot trial of oral tofacitinib, 5 to 10 mg twice daily, for moderate-to-severe alopecia areata. Tofacitinib was administered for 6 to 18 months, and 6 months of follow-up off drug were then conducted to assess delayed response and recurrence. The SALT score, which quantifies the percentage of affected scalp surface area, was used to measure disease severity in treated patients. High-throughput TCRbeta sequencing was used to examine T cell clonal expansion in alopecia areata in both the C3H/HeJ mouse model and human patients. Human TCRbeta sequencing covered scalp tissue and sorted CD4+ and CD8+ peripheral blood T cells from patchy and totalis/universalis alopecia areata patients and healthy controls. Tofacitinib-treated patients had biopsies at baseline and at 4 and 24 weeks of treatment, with a later scalp biopsy in several patients. Clonality in the scalp was compared among normal scalp (n=4), patchy alopecia areata scalp (n=8), and alopecia totalis/universalis scalp (n=8). RNA was obtained with the PAXgene miRNA kit for fixed scalp, the miRNeasy kit for PBMCs, and the RNeasy kit for mouse skin. immunoSEQ multiplex PCR using 35 Vbeta forward primers and 13 Jbeta reverse primers was used to amplify TCRbeta CDR3 regions.

Preparation of the library involved the immunoSEQ multiplex PCR assay. RNA was extracted from all samples and reverse transcribed into cDNA as template for TCR sequencing. SuperScript III was used to make first-strand cDNA, primed with a 2:1 mix of oligo-dT and random hexamers. A synthetic immune receptor repertoire was used to assess amplification bias, and residual bias was removed computationally. The authors' analysis ran thus. Raw reads were preprocessed for error removal, and CDR3 was defined according to IMGT conventions as running from the conserved cysteine to phenylalanine. To get clonality, Shannon entropy was normalized by log2 of the number of productive unique TCRs and the result was subtracted from 1. Whether scalp clones were CD4 or CD8 was inferred by matching scalp TCRbeta sequences against CD4 and CD8 repertoires sorted from blood. The table comes from immuneACCESS by way of TCRdb, which keeps in-frame sequences with V and J called. Part of the clones is missing from these tables; in studies checked, under half for an unresolved V gene and the rest for unknown reasons. V and J calls and clone size are given by that table; D and trimming were obtained from the DNA. The sample table lists roughly 230,000 clones, approximately 40% of them with a count of one. Approximately 2.9% of the sample is taken by the ten largest.

The study at large found these results: Because the treated cohort was small and had only one nonresponder, larger studies are needed to examine links between baseline CD8+ expansion and response. Many expanded lesional clones persisted in scalp and blood during tofacitinib treatment, which may partly explain relapse after stopping treatment. Shared TCR sequences between patients were less evident than in mice, which may be partly attributable to HLA diversity in the patient population. Scalp clonality and the number of expanded CD8+ clones among the top 100 scalp clones were significantly decreased by tofacitinib. Compared with normal scalp, lesional scalp had higher clonality and more expanded CD8+ clones, particularly in alopecia totalis/universalis, a pattern that suggests antigenic drive. Unlike mouse skin, where gammadelta T cells dominate, normal human skin contains resident alphabeta T cells that get sequenced too, which complicates analysis of the scalp TCR repertoire.

The meaning of the sample's treatment or condition label: oral pan-JAK inhibitor, 5-10 mg twice daily. Lesional scalp punch biopsies and peripheral blood were collected from alopecia areata patients. PBMCs were isolated by density centrifugation and stained for CD3, CD4 and CD8, and CD4+ and CD8+ T cells were sorted on a FACSAria. Notes on this clone: The antigen it recognizes is unknown. No base quality values were provided; no much bigger clone lies one nucleotide off.

This TCR derives from a human donor with alopecia areata. Sequences were derived from CD4+ T cells sorted from blood, sampled around week 37, from a patient treated with tofacitinib.

CDR3 reads: CASSVYGNEQFF. The bases read TGTGCCAGCAGCGTATATGGGAATGAGCAGTTCTTC. This sequence uses TRBV9 and TRBJ2-1; the D gene is not confidently resolved. V is clipped by 1 base and J by 7 bases, and the sequence between their germline boundaries is 6 bases long. The germline V gene encodes CDR1 SGDLS and CDR2 YYNGEE. Measured from the cysteine to the phenylalanine, the CDR3 is 12 residues long. CDR3 DNA only is kept here, 36 bases in frame from base 1.